The clone carrying this TCR beta chain was detected a few times. The antigen is unknown. The data were obtained in a study of T cells in tumors after PD-1 blockade. Clones were sequenced by immunoSEQ multiplex PCR, and TCRdb holds only the in-frame ones, with some missing. The sample holds about 14,000 clones, roughly 82% seen once. Study observations and caveats: About 40% of tumor TCR clonotypes were also found in blood.

Germline V lookup: CDR1 MDHEN, CDR2 SYDVKM. This CDR3 has 15 amino acids. The V end was cut by 6 bases, the J end by 1 base, with 15 bases between. This chain links TRBV28 with TRBJ1-1, with D tentatively TRBD1 (6 bases). This sequence originates from a human donor with basal cell carcinoma. Sequenced material: PBMCs, taken after anti-PD-1 treatment. For the CDR3, the DNA is TGTGCCAGCAGCACCCCCGGGACACCGAACACTGAAGCTTTCTTT. This translates into CASSTPGTPNTEAFF.